This T cell receptor beta chain stems from a study of T cells after yellow fever vaccination. Study-wide points: The secondary response peaked faster, at day 5 versus 15, but was weaker. From the bulk population, abundant clonotypes could contaminate and appear within FACS-sorted repertoires. Most clones from primary vaccination were detected again post-booster (roughly 96% CD4, 88% CD8).

This clonotype was counted only a few times. Its target is not known. The CDR3 loop spans 19 amino acids. Per germline, CDR1 MNHNS and CDR2 SASEGT. The V gene end was trimmed by 6 bases and the J gene end by 2 bases; junction bases not matched to a gene: 16. UMIs and a universal primer site were added when TCR cDNA was made by 5'RACE template switching. Each CDR3 protein gets one entry after TCRdb re-called the 5' RACE reads with MiXCR. The table includes around 500,000 distinct CDR3 sequences, 21% detected once. The chain joins TRBV6-1 to TRBJ2-6; 7 bases fit TRBD1. The sequence was obtained from a man younger than 35 who received the YFV17D yellow fever vaccine. The input for sequencing was PBMCs, taken roughly 20 days after the first yellow fever vaccination. The CDR3 DNA follows: TGTGCCAGCAGCGCCCGCCTCAGGGACAGCTCAACTGGGGCCAACGTCCTGACTTTC. This encodes CASSARLRDSSTGANVLTF.